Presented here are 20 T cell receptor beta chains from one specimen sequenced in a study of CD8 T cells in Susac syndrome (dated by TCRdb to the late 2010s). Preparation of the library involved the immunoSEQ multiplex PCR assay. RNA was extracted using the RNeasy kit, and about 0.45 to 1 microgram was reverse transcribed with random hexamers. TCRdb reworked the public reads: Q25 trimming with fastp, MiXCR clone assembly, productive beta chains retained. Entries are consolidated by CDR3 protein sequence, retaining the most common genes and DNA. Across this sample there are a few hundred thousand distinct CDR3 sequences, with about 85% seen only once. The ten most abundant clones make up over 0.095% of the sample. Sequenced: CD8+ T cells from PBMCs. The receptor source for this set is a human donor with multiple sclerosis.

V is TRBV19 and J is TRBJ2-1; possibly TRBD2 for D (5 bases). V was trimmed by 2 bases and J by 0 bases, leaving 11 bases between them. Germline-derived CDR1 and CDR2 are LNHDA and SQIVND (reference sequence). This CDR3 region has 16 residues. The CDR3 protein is CASSIWSGSSYNEQFF. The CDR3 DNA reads TGTGCCAGTAGTATATGGAGCGGCAGCTCCTACAATGAGCAGTTCTTC. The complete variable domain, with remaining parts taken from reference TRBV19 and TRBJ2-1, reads DGGITQSPKYLFRKEGQNVTLSCEQNLNHDAMYWYRQDPGQGLRLIYYSQIVNDFQKGDIAEGYSVSREKKESFPLTVTSAQKNPTAFYLCASSIWSGSSYNEQFFGPGTRLTVL.

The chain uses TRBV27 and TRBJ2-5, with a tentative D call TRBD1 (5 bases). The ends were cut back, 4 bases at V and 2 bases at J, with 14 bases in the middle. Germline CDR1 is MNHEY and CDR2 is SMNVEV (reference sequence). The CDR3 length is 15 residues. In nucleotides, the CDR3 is TGTGCCAGCAGTTCCCAGACAGAAGATCAAGAGACCCAGTACTTC. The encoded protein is CASSSQTEDQETQYF.

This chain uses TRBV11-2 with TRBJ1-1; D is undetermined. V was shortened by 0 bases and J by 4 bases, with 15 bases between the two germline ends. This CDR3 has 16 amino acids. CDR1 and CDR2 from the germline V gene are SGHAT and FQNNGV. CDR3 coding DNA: TGTGCCAGCAGCTTAGATATTGTTTTGGTTCGCACTGAAGCTTTCTTT. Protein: CASSLDIVLVRTEAFF.

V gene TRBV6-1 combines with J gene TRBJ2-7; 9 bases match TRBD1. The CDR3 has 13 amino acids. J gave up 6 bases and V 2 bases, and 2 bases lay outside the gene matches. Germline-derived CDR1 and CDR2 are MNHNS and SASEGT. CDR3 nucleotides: TGTGCCAGCAGTGAAACGACAGGGGGCGAGCAGTACTTC. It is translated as CASSETTGGEQYF.

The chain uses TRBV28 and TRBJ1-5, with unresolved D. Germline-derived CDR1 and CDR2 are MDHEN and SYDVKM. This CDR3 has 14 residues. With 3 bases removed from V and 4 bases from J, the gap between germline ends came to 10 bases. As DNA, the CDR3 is TGTGCCAGCAGTTTGTCGTCACATAATCAGCCCCAGCATTTT. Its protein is CASSLSSHNQPQHF.

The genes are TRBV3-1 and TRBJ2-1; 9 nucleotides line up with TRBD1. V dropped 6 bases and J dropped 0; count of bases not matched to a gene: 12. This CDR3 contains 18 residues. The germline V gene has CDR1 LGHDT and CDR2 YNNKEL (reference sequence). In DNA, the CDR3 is TGTGCCAGCAGAGGGGGGACAGGGACCTCCAGCTCCTACAATGAGCAGTTCTTC. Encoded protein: CASRGGTGTSSSYNEQFF.

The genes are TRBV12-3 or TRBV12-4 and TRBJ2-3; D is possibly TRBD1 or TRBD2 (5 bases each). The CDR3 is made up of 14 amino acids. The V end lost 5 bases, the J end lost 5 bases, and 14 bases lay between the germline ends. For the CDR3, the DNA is TGTGCCAGCAGTAGCAGGGACCAGGGAGATACGCAGTATTTT. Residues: CASSSRDQGDTQYF.

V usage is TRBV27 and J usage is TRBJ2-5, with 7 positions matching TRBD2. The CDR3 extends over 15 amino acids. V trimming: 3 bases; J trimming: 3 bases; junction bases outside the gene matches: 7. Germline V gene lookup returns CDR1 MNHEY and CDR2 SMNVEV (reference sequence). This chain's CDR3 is CASSFGLAVKETQYF. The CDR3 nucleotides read TGTGCCAGCAGTTTTGGGCTAGCGGTAAAAGAGACCCAGTACTTC.

The CDR3 DNA reads TGCAGTGCTGGTAACGGACGGAACACTGAAGCTTTCTTT. This codes for CSAGNGRNTEAFF. The V gene is TRBV20-1, the J gene TRBJ1-1, with D uncertain. V lost 5 bases and J 1 base, leaving 11 bases between the germline ends. This CDR3 contains 13 residues. CDR1 and CDR2 from the germline V gene are DFQATT and SNEGSKA (reference sequence).

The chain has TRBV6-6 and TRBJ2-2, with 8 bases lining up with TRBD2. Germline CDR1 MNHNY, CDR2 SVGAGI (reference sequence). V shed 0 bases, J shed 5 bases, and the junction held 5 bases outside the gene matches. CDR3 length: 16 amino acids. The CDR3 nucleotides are TGTGCCAGCAGTTACTCAGGGACTAGTCGGACCGGGGAGCTGTTTTTT. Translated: CASSYSGTSRTGELFF.

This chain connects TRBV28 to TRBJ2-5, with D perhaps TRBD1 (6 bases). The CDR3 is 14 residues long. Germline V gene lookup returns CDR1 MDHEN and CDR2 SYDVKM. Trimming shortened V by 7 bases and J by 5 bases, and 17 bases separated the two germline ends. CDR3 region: CASKGRQVGETQYF. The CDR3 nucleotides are TGTGCCAGCAAAGGCCGACAGGTGGGGGAGACCCAGTACTTC.

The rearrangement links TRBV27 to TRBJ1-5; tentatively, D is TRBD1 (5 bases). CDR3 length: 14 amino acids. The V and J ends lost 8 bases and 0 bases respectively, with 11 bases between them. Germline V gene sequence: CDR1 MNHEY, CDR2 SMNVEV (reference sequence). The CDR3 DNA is TGTGCCAGCGGTCGGGGGGGTAGCAATCAGCCCCAGCATTTT. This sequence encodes CASGRGGSNQPQHF.

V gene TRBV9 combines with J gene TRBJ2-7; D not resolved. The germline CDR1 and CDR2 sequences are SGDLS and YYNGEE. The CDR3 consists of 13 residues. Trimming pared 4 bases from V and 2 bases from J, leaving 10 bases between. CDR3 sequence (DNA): TGTGCCAGCAGCTCGACCTCAACCTACGAGCAGTACTTC. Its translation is CASSSTSTYEQYF.

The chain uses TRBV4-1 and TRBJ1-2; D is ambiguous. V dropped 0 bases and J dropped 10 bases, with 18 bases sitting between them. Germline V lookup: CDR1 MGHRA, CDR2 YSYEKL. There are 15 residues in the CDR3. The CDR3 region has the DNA TGCGCCAGCAGCCAAGATTACTCCGGCCGACGGGACTACACCTTC. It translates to CASSQDYSGRRDYTF.

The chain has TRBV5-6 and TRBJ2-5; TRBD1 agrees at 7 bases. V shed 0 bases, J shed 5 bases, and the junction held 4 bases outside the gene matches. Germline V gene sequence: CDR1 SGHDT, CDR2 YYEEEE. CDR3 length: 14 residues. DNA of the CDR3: TGTGCCAGCAGCTTGGGACAGGGTCCGGAGACCCAGTACTTC. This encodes CASSLGQGPETQYF.

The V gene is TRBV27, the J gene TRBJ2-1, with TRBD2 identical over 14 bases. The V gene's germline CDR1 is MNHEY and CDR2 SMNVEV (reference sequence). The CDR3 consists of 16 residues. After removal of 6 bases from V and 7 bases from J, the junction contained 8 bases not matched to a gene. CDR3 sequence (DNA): TGTGCCAGCAGAGCCATAGGACTAGCGGGAGGTAATGAGCAGTTCTTC. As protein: CASRAIGLAGGNEQFF.

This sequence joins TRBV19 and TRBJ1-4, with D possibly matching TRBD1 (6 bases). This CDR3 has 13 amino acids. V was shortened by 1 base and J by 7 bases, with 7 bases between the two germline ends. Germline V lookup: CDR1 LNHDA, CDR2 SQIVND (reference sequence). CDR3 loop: CASSIARGEKLFF. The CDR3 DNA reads TGTGCCAGTAGTATAGCCAGGGGTGAAAAACTGTTTTTT.

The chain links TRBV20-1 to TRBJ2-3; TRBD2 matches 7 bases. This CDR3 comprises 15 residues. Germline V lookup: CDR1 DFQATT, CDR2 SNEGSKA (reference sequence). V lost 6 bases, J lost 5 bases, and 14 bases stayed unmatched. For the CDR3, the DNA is TGCAGTGCCTATCAAGCGAGCGGGATGGGAGATACGCAGTATTTT. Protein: CSAYQASGMGDTQYF.

The CDR3 is CASSSSDRAYSNQPQHF. The DNA for the CDR3 is TGTGCCAGCAGCTCCTCCGACAGGGCATATAGCAATCAGCCCCAGCATTTT. The chain carries TRBV7-9 and TRBJ1-5, with 7 positions matching TRBD1. Germline values: CDR1 SEHNR, CDR2 FQNEAQ (reference sequence). V dropped 4 bases and J dropped 0; count of bases not matched to a gene: 9. The CDR3 length is 17 residues. Drawing the rest from reference TRBV7-9 and TRBJ1-5, the complete variable domain is DTGVSQNPRHKITKRGQNVTFRCDPISEHNRLYWYRQTLGQGPEFLTYFQNEAQLEKSRLLSDRFSAERPKGSFSTLEIQRTEQGDSAMYLCASSSSDRAYSNQPQHFGDGTRLSIL.

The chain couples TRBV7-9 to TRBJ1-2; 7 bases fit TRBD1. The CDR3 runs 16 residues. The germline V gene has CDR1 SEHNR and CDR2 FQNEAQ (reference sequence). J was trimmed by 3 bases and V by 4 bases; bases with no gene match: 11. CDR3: CASSSLRTDRDYGYTF. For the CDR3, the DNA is TGTGCCAGCAGCTCGCTCCGGACCGACAGGGACTATGGCTACACCTTC.